These 13 T cell receptor beta chains share one sample of origin, sequenced in a study of shared clonotypes between healthy human individuals. TCRdb keeps only in-frame clones here, not all; method: immunoSEQ multiplex PCR. Altogether hundreds of thousands of clones are present, 97% being singletons, with the ten largest covering 0.055% to 0.07%. The sample comprised naive CD4+ T cells sorted from blood. The subset here: CD45RA+ positively selected. Receptors were obtained from a woman in her twenties or thirties in good health.

The chain employs TRBV9 and TRBJ2-3; TRBD1 matches at 9 bases. Unmatched junction bases numbered 5, after V lost 2 bases and J lost 4 bases. Germline V gives CDR1 SGDLS, CDR2 YYNGEE. CDR3 size: 15 residues. CDR3 residues: CASSVRTGASDTQYF. CDR3 nucleotides: TGTGCCAGCAGCGTCCGGACAGGGGCGTCAGATACGCAGTATTTT.

This chain joins TRBV28 and TRBJ2-5, with D perhaps TRBD1 or TRBD2 (6 bases each). The germline V and J ends were trimmed by 6 bases and 2 bases, with 13 bases remaining between them. Germline loops: CDR1 MDHEN, CDR2 SYDVKM. This CDR3 spans 14 amino acids. CDR3 residues: CASSRRGGQETQYF. The CDR3 DNA sequence: TGTGCCAGCAGCCGCCGAGGGGGGCAAGAGACCCAGTACTTC.

This chain uses TRBV18 with TRBJ1-2, with a possible D match to TRBD1 (6 bases). The germline V gene has CDR1 KGHSH and CDR2 LQKENI. Deletions cut 4 bases from V and 0 bases from J, with 12 bases between. This CDR3 spans 15 amino acids. For the CDR3, the DNA is TGTGCCAGCTCACAAAGACAGGAAGCTAACTATGGCTACACCTTC. Translated, it gives CASSQRQEANYGYTF.

The gene calls are TRBV6-1 and TRBJ1-2; 8 bases are a match to TRBD1. CDR1 is MNHNS, CDR2 SASEGT, per germline. Trimming at V came to 10 bases and at J to 4 bases, leaving 11 bases not matched to a gene. This CDR3 comprises 14 residues. The CDR3 spells CATRPGQVVYGYTF. CDR3 coding DNA: TGTGCCACAAGACCGGGACAGGTTGTCTATGGCTACACCTTC.

The rearrangement links TRBV19 to TRBJ2-1; 11 bases are shared with TRBD1. This CDR3 contains 14 residues. The germline V gene has CDR1 LNHDA and CDR2 SQIVND (reference sequence). V shed 5 bases and J 6 bases; nucleotides not matched to a gene: 3. The CDR3 reads CASSPGQGGNEQFF. The CDR3 DNA reads TGTGCCAGTAGTCCGGGACAGGGGGGCAATGAGCAGTTCTTC.

The chain carries TRBV6-4 and TRBJ2-1, with TRBD1 identical over 7 bases. CDR1 is MRHNA and CDR2 is SNTAGT in the germline V gene. The CDR3 has 15 amino acids. Trimming removed 3 bases from V and 4 bases from J; junction bases left unmatched: 6. The CDR3 loop reads CASSDAGTAYNEQFF. CDR3 DNA sequence: TGTGCCAGCAGTGATGCCGGGACAGCTTACAATGAGCAGTTCTTC.

V is TRBV6-1 and J is TRBJ2-1; 11 positions match TRBD1. The V and J ends lost 4 bases and 8 bases, in that order; junction bases with no gene match: 10. The CDR3 totals 16 residues. The germline V gene has CDR1 MNHNS and CDR2 SASEGT. In DNA form, the CDR3 reads TGTGCCAGCAGTGCGGGCCGGGACAGGGGGATTGATGAGCAGTTCTTC. The encoded protein is CASSAGRDRGIDEQFF.

This chain connects TRBV4-1 to TRBJ2-5, with D perhaps matching TRBD1 (5 bases). The J call is in doubt because the DNA end fits TRBJ2-7 better. Germline V gives CDR1 MGHRA, CDR2 YSYEKL. This CDR3 is 12 amino acids long. CDR3 bases: TGCGCCAGCAGAGGGCAGGGATACGAGCAGTACTTC. Protein product: CASRGQGYEQYF.

The chain combines TRBV29-1 with TRBJ2-3, with 9 bases lining up with TRBD2. J was trimmed by 3 bases and V by 5 bases; bases with no gene match: 3. Looked up from germline, CDR1 is SQVTM and CDR2 is ANQGSEA. The CDR3 loop spans 13 amino acids. The CDR3 DNA follows: TGCAGCGTTCCGGGACTAGCAACAGATACGCAGTATTTT. Amino acids: CSVPGLATDTQYF.

V is TRBV10-3 and J is TRBJ2-3; 10 bases match TRBD2. CDR3 length: 16 residues. The ends lost 2 bases at V and 6 bases at J; junction bases unmatched: 8. Germline CDR1 is ENHRY and CDR2 is SYGVKD. As DNA, the CDR3 is TGTGCCATCAGTGAGGGGAGGACTAGCGGAGGGGATACGCAGTATTTT. Translated, it gives CAISEGRTSGGDTQYF.

The chain employs TRBV15 and TRBJ2-2; no clear D gene. CDR3 length: 13 amino acids. Per germline, CDR1 LNHNV and CDR2 YYDKDF (reference sequence). V lost 0 bases to trimming and J lost 5 bases, with 4 bases between them. CDR3 bases: TGTGCCACCAGCAGAGATCCGACCGGGGAGCTGTTTTTT. Translation gives CATSRDPTGELFF.

This rearrangement joins TRBV4-1 to TRBJ2-5; weak D call: TRBD1 (5 bases). V was cut by 6 bases and J by 2 bases, with 19 bases left in between. From germline, CDR1 is MGHRA and CDR2 YSYEKL. The CDR3 has 16 amino acids. The CDR3 DNA sequence: TGCGCCAGCAGTCAGGGATACAATAACCGTCAAGAGACCCAGTACTTC. Protein product: CASSQGYNNRQETQYF.

The rearrangement uses TRBV4-1 and TRBJ2-3; 9 nucleotides match TRBD2. Germline V gene data show CDR1 as MGHRA and CDR2 as YSYEKL. The V gene end was trimmed by 4 bases and the J gene end by 5 bases; junction bases not matched to a gene: 10. The CDR3 is 16 residues long. The CDR3 DNA sequence: TGCGCCAGCAGCCCTTCTCGGCGGGAGGGTATAGATACGCAGTATTTT. Translation: CASSPSRREGIDTQYF.